The 17 T cell receptor beta chains reported below all come from one sample, sequenced in a study of T cells of healthy individuals (dated by TCRdb to the late 2010s). The library relied on 5' RACE. The instrument was an Illumina MiSeq. Clones were called with MiXCR by TCRdb after fastp trimmed the public reads at Q25, and only in-frame beta chains were retained. Under each unique CDR3 protein, matching rows form one entry showing the most common genes and DNA. This sample is represented by about 100,000 distinct CDR3 sequences; about 16% of them were singletons. 6.2% of the sample rests with the top ten. These receptors were obtained from a human donor in good health.

The rearrangement uses TRBV4-1 and TRBJ1-1; D gene ambiguous. Germline values: CDR1 MGHRA, CDR2 YSYEKL. V dropped 1 base and J dropped 2 bases, with 8 bases sitting between them. The CDR3 length is 14 residues. In DNA form, the CDR3 reads TGCGCCAGCAGCCAAGTGCTAGTCAACACTGAAGCTTTCTTT. Protein: CASSQVLVNTEAFF.

This sequence joins TRBV6-5 and TRBJ1-2; the D gene is possibly TRBD1 (5 bases). V lost 0 bases and J lost 4, with 9 bases in between. The CDR3 runs 14 residues. Germline assignment: CDR1 MNHEY and CDR2 SVGAGI. CDR3 bases: TGTGCCAGCAGTTACTCGGCAGGGACCTATGGCTACACCTTC. Translation gives CASSYSAGTYGYTF.

The chain uses TRBV18 and TRBJ1-2; 7 bases map to TRBD1. V dropped 3 bases and J dropped 4; count of bases not matched to a gene: 5. Germline CDR1 and CDR2: KGHSH and LQKENI. The CDR3 has 14 residues. The CDR3, as DNA: TGTGCCAGCTCACCTGGGACAGCCAGCTATGGCTACACCTTC. This translates into CASSPGTASYGYTF.

This clonotype has more than one count but fewer than ten. The chain joins TRBV12-3 or TRBV12-4 to TRBJ2-1; no clear D. This CDR3 spans 15 amino acids. The ends were cut back, 2 bases at V and 2 bases at J, with 10 bases in the middle. The DNA for the CDR3 is TGTGCCAGCAGTTTAAGGTCAGGCCCCTACAATGAGCAGTTCTTC. Translated, it gives CASSLRSGPYNEQFF.

This clonotype was counted a few times. The rearrangement links TRBV7-2 to TRBJ2-7; D unresolved. The CDR3 has 14 residues. Trimming stripped 3 bases from V and 1 base from J, with 10 bases between. Germline values: CDR1 SGHTA, CDR2 FQGNSA. The CDR3 loop reads CASSLLATSYEQYF. The CDR3 region has the DNA TGTGCCAGCAGCTTGTTGGCTACTTCCTACGAGCAGTACTTC.

The V call is TRBV4-3, the J call TRBJ2-2; no clear D gene. This CDR3 contains 14 residues. Germline V gene sequence: CDR1 LGHNA, CDR2 YSLEER. V gave up 3 bases and J gave up 3 bases, with 8 bases separating them. CDR3 nucleotides: TGCGCCAGCAGCCACGGTGGGGACACCGGGGAGCTGTTTTTT. Amino acids: CASSHGGDTGELFF.

V gene TRBV20-1 combines with J gene TRBJ2-5; possibly TRBD1 for D (5 bases). Trimming removed 3 bases at V and 4 bases at J, with 21 bases between. The CDR3 has 16 amino acids. Germline loops: CDR1 DFQATT, CDR2 SNEGSKA (reference sequence). Here the CDR3 DNA reads TGCAGTGCTAGCTTTTTTGATTGGGGCCAGGGAGAGACCCAGTACTTC. It specifies CSASFFDWGQGETQYF.

This clonotype was counted ten times or more. This sequence joins TRBV4-1 and TRBJ2-5, with 7 nucleotides matching TRBD1. The CDR3 extends over 15 amino acids. J gave up 1 base and V 0 bases, and 2 bases lay outside the gene matches. Germline loops: CDR1 MGHRA, CDR2 YSYEKL. CDR3 residues: CASSQDRDSQETQYF. The DNA for the CDR3 is TGCGCCAGCAGCCAAGACCGGGACAGCCAAGAGACCCAGTACTTC.

The chain links TRBV5-1 to TRBJ2-3; the D gene is possibly TRBD1 (7 bases). This CDR3 contains 16 residues. V was cut by 3 bases and J by 6 bases, with 20 bases left in between. Germline V lookup: CDR1 SGHRS, CDR2 YFSETQ. CDR3 loop: CASSWTTSEGADTQYF. In nucleotides, the CDR3 is TGCGCCAGCAGCTGGACGACTAGTGAGGGGGCCGATACGCAGTATTTT.

The genes are TRBV6-2 or TRBV6-3 and TRBJ1-6; 12 bases are shared with TRBD1. This CDR3 has 15 residues. CDR1 MNHEY and CDR2 SVGEGT come from the germline V gene. Trimming cost V 5 bases and J 6 bases; bases outside gene matches: 2. CDR3 protein: CASSAGQGANSPLHF. CDR3 bases: TGTGCCAGCAGTGCGGGACAGGGGGCTAATTCACCCCTCCACTTT.

The V gene is TRBV6-5, the J gene TRBJ1-5; 8 bases line up with TRBD1. Germline V gene lookup returns CDR1 MNHEY and CDR2 SVGAGI. This CDR3 is 17 amino acids long. V was pared by 5 bases and J by 0 bases, with 9 bases of the junction left unmatched. The CDR3 is CASSPRDRGYSNQPQHF. The CDR3 DNA is TGTGCCAGCAGTCCTCGTGACAGGGGTTATAGCAATCAGCCCCAGCATTTT.

This clonotype was counted at least ten times. The chain's CDR3 is CASSLGAGGPYNEQFF. CDR3 DNA: TGTGCCAGCAGTTTGGGGGCGGGAGGGCCCTACAATGAGCAGTTCTTC. This sequence joins TRBV27 and TRBJ2-1, with 9 bases aligning to TRBD2. Unmatched junction bases numbered 5, after V lost 3 bases and J lost 2 bases. The CDR3 extends over 16 amino acids. CDR1 MNHEY and CDR2 SMNVEV come from the germline V gene (reference sequence).

This chain links TRBV5-1 with TRBJ2-7; D may be TRBD1 (6 bases). Germline V gene lookup returns CDR1 SGHRS and CDR2 YFSETQ. This CDR3 has 14 residues. The V end was cut by 1 base, the J end by 5 bases, with 13 bases between. CDR3 coding DNA: TGCGCCAGCAGCTTGCTCCAGGGGCGCAACGAGCAGTACTTC. This codes for CASSLLQGRNEQYF. Full variable domain (remainder filled in from reference TRBV5-1 and TRBJ2-7): KAGVTQTPRYLIKTRGQQVTLSCSPISGHRSVSWYQQTPGQGLQFLFEYFSETQRNKGNFPGRFSGRQFSNSRSEMNVSTLELGDSALYLCASSLLQGRNEQYFGPGTRLTVT.

The chain links TRBV24-1 to TRBJ2-5, with TRBD1 matching 8 bases. Unmatched junction bases numbered 6, after V lost 0 bases and J lost 7 bases. Germline values: CDR1 KGHDR, CDR2 SFDVKD. This CDR3 contains 15 residues. CDR3: CATSDLGTDRATQYF. The CDR3 DNA is TGTGCCACCAGTGATTTGGGGACGGACAGGGCGACCCAGTACTTC.

This clonotype was counted only a few times. CDR3 sequence: CASSLGGVGEAFF. CDR3 coding DNA: TGTGCCAGCAGCCTAGGAGGAGTCGGTGAAGCTTTCTTT. The chain links TRBV4-2 to TRBJ1-1, with D unresolved. Trimming removed 4 bases at V and 7 bases at J, with 13 bases between. CDR3 length: 13 amino acids. Germline CDR1 LGHNA, CDR2 YNFKEQ.

V usage is TRBV2 and J usage is TRBJ2-7, with TRBD2 matching 11 bases. Germline CDR1 reads SNHLY; CDR2 reads FYNNEI. This CDR3 region has 14 residues. Losses at the gene ends were 6 bases for V and 4 bases for J; bases not matched to a gene: 5. The chain's CDR3 is CASRPTSGGYEQYF. The CDR3 DNA reads as TGTGCCAGCAGGCCCACTAGCGGGGGATACGAGCAGTACTTC.

This clonotype occurred a few times. The chain couples TRBV3-1 to TRBJ1-6; D is ambiguous. The CDR3 runs 13 residues. The germline V and J ends were trimmed by 5 bases and 9 bases, with 11 bases remaining between them. Germline assignment: CDR1 LGHDT and CDR2 YNNKEL (reference sequence). For the CDR3, the DNA is TGTGCCAGCAGCGCCTACCGCGGTTCACCCCTCCACTTT. Translating gives CASSAYRGSPLHF.